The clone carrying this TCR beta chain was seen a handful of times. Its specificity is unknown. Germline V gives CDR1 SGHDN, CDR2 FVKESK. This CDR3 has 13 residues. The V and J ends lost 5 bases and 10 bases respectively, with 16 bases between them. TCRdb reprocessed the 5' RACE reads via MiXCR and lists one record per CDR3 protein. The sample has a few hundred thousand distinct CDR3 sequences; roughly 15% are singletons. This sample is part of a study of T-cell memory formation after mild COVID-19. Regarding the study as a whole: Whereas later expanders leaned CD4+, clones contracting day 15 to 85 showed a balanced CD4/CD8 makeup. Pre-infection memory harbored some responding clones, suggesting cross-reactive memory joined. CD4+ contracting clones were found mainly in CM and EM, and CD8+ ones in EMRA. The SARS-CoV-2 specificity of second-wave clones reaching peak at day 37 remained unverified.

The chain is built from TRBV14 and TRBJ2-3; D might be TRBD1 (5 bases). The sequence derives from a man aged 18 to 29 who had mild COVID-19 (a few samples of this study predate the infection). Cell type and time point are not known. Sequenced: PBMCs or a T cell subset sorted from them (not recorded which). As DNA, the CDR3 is TGTGCCAGCAGCTCTTGGGGCCATTCGGCGCAGTATTTT. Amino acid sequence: CASSSWGHSAQYF.